Sequencing of this T cell receptor (beta chain) was carried out in a study of shared clonotypes between healthy human individuals. On this clone: No antigen is known for it.

Study-wide findings and caveats: Generation probability values for non-shared clonotypes were lower than those for clonotypes shared by all four donors.

The assay was run at deep level. The assay was immunoSEQ multiplex PCR, and TCRdb's table has in-frame clones only and misses some. In the table there are 630,000 or so clones, roughly 98% of which are singletons. Only CD45RO-negative cells positively selected for CCR7 counted as naive CD8 cells, so terminally differentiated effector memory CD45RA+ cells were excluded. The CDR3 consists of 12 residues. Trimming cost V 7 bases and J 3 bases; bases outside gene matches: 1. Germline V gene lookup returns CDR1 MNHEY and CDR2 SMNVEV (reference sequence). The rearrangement links TRBV27 to TRBJ2-7, with 9 bases lining up with TRBD1. Sequencing used naive CD8+ T cells sorted from blood. This receptor was identified in a man aged 25 to 40 in good health. The CDR3 reads CASTGQGYEQYF. The CDR3 region has the DNA TGTGCCAGCACGGGACAGGGCTACGAGCAGTACTTC.